The 16 T cell receptor beta chains in this list originate from one sample, sequenced in a study of cytomegalovirus exposure and HLA in healthy donors. With 60 Vbeta and 13 Jbeta primers, the PCR was carried out. Sequenced by immunoSEQ multiplex PCR; TCRdb stores in-frame clones only, minus some. Of hundreds of thousands of clones listed, approximately 80% were seen once; the top ten hold roughly 0.7%. Sequences were obtained from PBMCs. Source of these receptors: a boy between 2 and 10 years old in good health and CMV-seronegative.

This clone appeared once. The rearrangement joins TRBV27 to TRBJ2-5; D possibly matches TRBD1 or TRBD2 (5 bases each). The end of the DNA fits TRBJ2-7 better, so the J call may be wrong. The germline CDR1 and CDR2 sequences are MNHEY and SMNVEV (reference sequence). The CDR3 covers 13 residues. This CDR3 is CASSFDRGHEQYF. CDR3 in DNA: TGTGCCAGCAGTTTCGATAGGGGACACGAGCAGTACTTC.

The chain is built from TRBV7-9 and TRBJ2-7; 10 bases match TRBD2. The junction had 6 bases not matched to a gene; V was cut back by 4 bases and J by 0 bases. Germline lookup yields CDR1 SEHNR and CDR2 FQNEAQ (reference sequence). The CDR3 has 16 residues. The CDR3 DNA sequence: TGTGCCAGCAGCTCGGGGGCTAGCGGGGGCTCCTACGAGCAGTACTTC. Translated: CASSSGASGGSYEQYF.

The rearrangement links TRBV5-1 to TRBJ2-1; D not certain. CDR1 is SGHRS, CDR2 YFSETQ, per germline. The CDR3 totals 16 residues. Trimming removed 3 bases from V and 0 bases from J, with 13 bases in between. For the CDR3, the DNA is TGCGCCAGCAGCTACCGACAAACGAGCTCCTACAATGAGCAGTTCTTC. Amino acid sequence: CASSYRQTSSYNEQFF.

The gene calls are TRBV5-1 and TRBJ1-2; tentatively, D is TRBD1 (5 bases). CDR1 SGHRS and CDR2 YFSETQ come from the germline V gene. This CDR3 region has 15 residues. Trimming removed 0 bases at V and 8 bases at J, with 17 bases between. The CDR3 loop reads CASSLARRNRGGYTF. CDR3 nucleotides: TGCGCCAGCAGCTTGGCCCGACGCAACCGGGGGGGCTACACCTTC.

The chain combines TRBV7-6 with TRBJ1-4; D is unresolved. The V end was cut by 6 bases, the J end by 0 bases, with 5 bases between. Per germline, CDR1 SGHVS and CDR2 FNYEAQ. There are 13 residues in the CDR3. DNA of the CDR3: TGTGCCAGCAGTGTCTCAACTAATGAAAAACTGTTTTTT. The encoded protein is CASSVSTNEKLFF. Variable domain in full (rest from reference TRBV7-6 and TRBJ1-4): GAGVSQSPRYKVTKRGQDVALRCDPISGHVSLYWYRQALGQGPEFLTYFNYEAQQDKSGLPNDRFSAERPEGSISTLTIQRTEQRDSAMYRCASSVSTNEKLFFGSGTQLSVL.

The chain uses TRBV6-1 and TRBJ1-1, with 7 bases fitting TRBD1. Germline CDR1 MNHNS, CDR2 SASEGT. The CDR3 runs 15 residues. V gave up 3 bases and J gave up 3 bases; unmatched junction bases: 7. DNA for the CDR3: TGTGCCAGCAGTGAGAGCAGGGGGTCGGACACTGAAGCTTTCTTT. Translating it yields CASSESRGSDTEAFF.

The V gene is TRBV7-6, the J gene TRBJ1-4, with TRBD1 matching 11 bases. V shed 5 bases and J 0 bases; nucleotides not matched to a gene: 2. This CDR3 is 16 amino acids long. Germline lookup yields CDR1 SGHVS and CDR2 FNYEAQ. The CDR3 protein is CASSRGQGATNEKLFF. DNA for the CDR3: TGTGCCAGCAGCAGGGGACAGGGGGCAACTAATGAAAAACTGTTTTTT.

The chain couples TRBV5-8 to TRBJ1-1, with unresolved D. CDR1 is SGHTS and CDR2 is YDEGEE in the germline V gene. There are 13 residues in the CDR3. The V end was cut by 2 bases, the J end by 1 base, with 6 bases between. The CDR3 loop is CASSFRGNTEAFF. CDR3 DNA sequence: TGTGCCAGCAGCTTTCGAGGGAACACTGAAGCTTTCTTT.

This clone appeared a single time. This chain joins TRBV2 and TRBJ2-5; D may be TRBD2 (5 bases). The J call may be incorrect, as the DNA end agrees better with TRBJ2-7. This CDR3 is 11 amino acids long. Per germline, CDR1 SNHLY and CDR2 FYNNEI. For the CDR3, the DNA is TGTGCTTCGGCCGAGGACTTCGAGCAGTACTTC. Its protein is CASAEDFEQYF.

This sequence joins TRBV4-1 and TRBJ2-3; TRBD2 matches 7 bases. CDR3 length: 17 amino acids. With 1 base clipped from V and 1 base from J, the junction kept 8 bases outside the gene matches. Germline V gives CDR1 MGHRA, CDR2 YSYEKL. CDR3 DNA sequence: TGCGCCAGCAGCCAAGGCCCACTAGCGCTCGGCACAGATACGCAGTATTTT. Encoded protein: CASSQGPLALGTDTQYF.

V usage is TRBV12-5 and J usage is TRBJ2-1; D may be TRBD1 (6 bases). Trimming cost V 6 bases and J 5 bases, with 14 bases left between them. Germline-derived CDR1 and CDR2 are LGHNT and FRNRAP. The CDR3 covers 14 residues. The CDR3 bases are TGTGCTAGTGGAGGGGGTGGCTCTCACAATGAGCAGTTCTTC. Translated: CASGGGGSHNEQFF.

The chain has TRBV2 and TRBJ2-3; 10 bases align to TRBD2. Germline V gene sequence: CDR1 SNHLY, CDR2 FYNNEI. With 11 bases clipped from V and 0 bases from J, the junction kept 14 bases outside the gene matches. The CDR3 is made up of 17 amino acids. CDR3 sequence (DNA): TGTGCCCTCAACGGGCTAGCGGGGGCTACTAGCACAGATACGCAGTATTTT. Its protein is CALNGLAGATSTDTQYF.

The rearrangement uses TRBV19 and TRBJ1-1; D remains ambiguous. Trimming removed 6 bases at V and 5 bases at J, with 10 bases between. The CDR3 totals 12 residues. Germline V gives CDR1 LNHDA, CDR2 SQIVND (reference sequence). CDR3 nucleotide sequence: TGTGCCAGTAGGGAGGGCGGAACTGAAGCTTTCTTT. This encodes CASREGGTEAFF.

Turning to this clone: At one end, the junction sequence differs from germline, possibly due to a read error. This chain connects TRBV6-5 to TRBJ2-1; D unclear. CDR1 is MNHEY, CDR2 SVGAGI, per germline. This CDR3 contains 13 residues. The CDR3: CAGSQQIYNEQFF. The DNA for the CDR3 is TGTGCCGGCAGCCAACAGATTTACAATGAGCAGTTCTTC.

The rearrangement uses TRBV10-1 and TRBJ2-3, with 9 bases that match TRBD1. The CDR3 totals 16 residues. In germline, CDR1 is WNHNN, CDR2 SYGVQD (reference sequence). The trim removed 10 bases at V and 3 bases at J, leaving 14 bases unmatched. CDR3 DNA: TGCGCCATCCCTGAGCCCCGGGACAGGGAGACAGATACGCAGTATTTT. This gives the protein CAIPEPRDRETDTQYF.

The chain combines TRBV12-5 with TRBJ1-2; 11 bases map to TRBD1. The junction had 1 base not matched to a gene; V was cut back by 2 bases and J by 2 bases. The CDR3 loop spans 15 amino acids. Germline-derived CDR1 and CDR2 are LGHNT and FRNRAP. The CDR3 loop is CASGLWDRGNYGYTF. CDR3 DNA: TGTGCTAGTGGTTTGTGGGACAGGGGGAACTATGGCTACACCTTC.